Listed here are 8 T cell receptor beta chains from one sample, sequenced in a study of shared clonotypes between healthy human individuals. Assay: immunoSEQ multiplex PCR; the TCRdb copy retains only in-frame clones and omits some. This table holds about 2.2 million clones, 80% to 95% found once. Naivety among CD8 cells was defined by CD45RO negativity and positive CCR7 selection, thereby excluding terminally differentiated effector memory CD45RA+ cells. Material: naive CD8+ T cells from PBMCs. These receptors came from a man aged 18 to 30 in good health. Some clones in this sample may be carry-over from other donors' samples.

J is TRBJ1-2 and V is TRBV7-9; 10 bases are a match to TRBD1. With V trimmed by 10 bases and J by 8 bases, 10 bases remained unmatched. Germline CDR1 and CDR2: SEHNR and FQNEAQ (reference sequence). CDR3 size: 13 residues. CDR3 DNA sequence: TGTGCCATCCTAATTGGGACAGGGGTCGGCTACACCTTC. Protein product: CAILIGTGVGYTF. Full variable domain (rest looked up from reference TRBV7-9 and TRBJ1-2): DTGVSQNPRHKITKRGQNVTFRCDPISEHNRLYWYRQTLGQGPEFLTYFQNEAQLEKSRLLSDRFSAERPKGSFSTLEIQRTEQGDSAMYLCAILIGTGVGYTFGSGTRLTVV.

J is TRBJ2-3 and V is TRBV5-4; 12 bases are shared with TRBD2. The ends lost 9 bases at V and 3 bases at J; junction bases unmatched: 5. This CDR3 has 14 amino acids. Per the germline V gene, CDR1 is SGHNT and CDR2 is YYREEE (reference sequence). CDR3 nucleotides: TGTGCCACCGTACTAGCGGGAGGTACAGATACGCAGTATTTT. Its protein product is CATVLAGGTDTQYF.

V is TRBV19 and J is TRBJ2-7; D possibly corresponds to TRBD2 (5 bases). V lost 6 bases to trimming and J lost 3 bases, with 12 bases between them. The CDR3 is 13 amino acids. Germline values: CDR1 LNHDA, CDR2 SQIVND (reference sequence). The CDR3 DNA reads as TGTGCCAGTAGCCCCGGGGTCGGCTACGAGCAGTACTTC. Translation: CASSPGVGYEQYF. Full variable domain (rest looked up from reference TRBV19 and TRBJ2-7): DGGITQSPKYLFRKEGQNVTLSCEQNLNHDAMYWYRQDPGQGLRLIYYSQIVNDFQKGDIAEGYSVSREKKESFPLTVTSAQKNPTAFYLCASSPGVGYEQYFGPGTRLTVT.

This chain joins TRBV6-5 and TRBJ1-5, with no clear D. Germline CDR1 reads MNHEY; CDR2 reads SVGAGI. Between the trimmed V and J ends, which lost 2 bases and 2 bases, there was a span of 10 bases. The CDR3 is made up of 15 amino acids. CDR3 sequence: CASSYAVGGNQPQHF. The CDR3 DNA is TGTGCCAGCAGTTACGCGGTGGGCGGCAATCAGCCCCAGCATTTT.

The rearrangement joins TRBV5-6 to TRBJ2-5, with D perhaps TRBD1 (6 bases). The germline gives CDR1 SGHDT, CDR2 YYEEEE. The CDR3 consists of 15 residues. V was cut by 3 bases and J by 3 bases, with 15 bases left in between. The CDR3 DNA reads as TGTGCCAGCAGCTCCGGGACACCAAGGAAAGAGACCCAGTACTTC. This encodes CASSSGTPRKETQYF.

V and J are TRBV15 and TRBJ2-7; no clear D gene. The V end was cut by 0 bases, the J end by 6 bases, with 12 bases between. Germline V gives CDR1 LNHNV, CDR2 YYDKDF (reference sequence). This CDR3 spans 14 amino acids. CDR3 sequence (DNA): TGTGCCACCAGCAGAGATGGTAGACATCGCGAGCAGTACTTC. Amino acids: CATSRDGRHREQYF.

This chain uses TRBV5-4 with TRBJ1-1; D not resolved. Germline lookup yields CDR1 SGHNT and CDR2 YYREEE (reference sequence). This CDR3 region has 11 residues. Trimming took 2 bases from V and 7 from J, leaving 6 bases between them. The chain's CDR3 is CASSLYNEAFF. CDR3 nucleotides: TGTGCCAGCAGCTTATATAATGAAGCTTTCTTT.

This chain connects TRBV27 to TRBJ2-1, with D maybe TRBD2 (5 bases). CDR3 length equals 18 residues. Germline V gives CDR1 MNHEY, CDR2 SMNVEV (reference sequence). Between the trimmed V and J ends, which lost 4 bases and 0 bases, there was a span of 19 bases. The CDR3 DNA follows: TGTGCCAGCAGTTCCCGCCATCTAGCAGGACCCTCCTACAATGAGCAGTTCTTC. Translation: CASSSRHLAGPSYNEQFF.